Listed here is a single T cell receptor (beta chain). The antigen is not known. The data are from a study of shared clonotypes between healthy human individuals. Study results and caveats: Larger richness was generally estimated for naive than memory subsets.

The protocol was immunoSEQ multiplex PCR, while the TCRdb copy is restricted to in-frame clones and leaves out a portion. The sample yields around 1,100,000 clones, 70% to 80% seen once. Germline assignment: CDR1 SGHTA and CDR2 FQGTGA. CDR3 length: 14 residues. With 2 bases removed from V and 8 bases from J, the gap between germline ends came to 12 bases. CD4+ cells were split into CD45RA+ naive and CD45RA-negative memory subsets. Source material: memory CD4+ T cells from PBMCs. Specified subset: CD45RA-negative fraction. The V gene is TRBV7-3, the J gene TRBJ1-4; possibly TRBD1 for D (5 bases). This TCR came from a man younger than 30 in good health. Some clones in this sample may be carry-over from other donors' samples. In DNA, the CDR3 is TGTGCCAGCAGCTTAGACGCGCGGGGGGAAAAACTGTTTTTT. Translated: CASSLDARGEKLFF. Supplemented by reference TRBV7-3 and TRBJ1-4, the full variable domain reads GAGVSQTPSNKVTEKGKYVELRCDPISGHTALYWYRQSLGQGPEFLIYFQGTGAADDSGLPNDRFFAVRPEGSVSTLKIQRTERGDSAVYLCASSLDARGEKLFFGSGTQLSVL.